The 4 T cell receptor beta chains presented below share a single source sample, sequenced in a study of sequential checkpoint blockade in melanoma (dated by TCRdb to about 2019). Library prep was done by the immunoSEQ multiplex PCR assay. As stored in TCRdb, this immuneACCESS dataset retains in-frame rearrangements with V and J assigned. A fraction of the clones does not appear; measured against another copy, unresolved V genes explain less than half of the discrepancy, and the remainder lacks a known reason. A total of fewer than 8,000 clones appear in this sample, around a fifth of them only once. The ten largest clones take up 16% of the sample. The treatment or condition label, as the study defines it: randomized to nivolumab then ipilimumab (arm A) or the reverse (arm B). The sequences come from tumor tissue (inferred from file names), collected from a patient given nivolumab and ipilimumab in sequence. These receptors originate from a human donor with melanoma.

Judged by abundance, this clone is medium-sized. This chain joins TRBV11-3 and TRBJ2-3; 9 bases match TRBD2. The CDR3 has 15 residues. The germline gives CDR1 SGHNT, CDR2 YENEEA. The J segment lost 4 bases and the V segment lost 5 bases, leaving 7 bases of the junction unmatched. This CDR3 is CASSQRAGGADTQYF. The CDR3 nucleotides are TGTGCCAGCAGCCAAAGGGCGGGAGGGGCAGATACGCAGTATTTT.

The gene calls are TRBV6-8 and TRBJ1-1, with 7 bases that match TRBD1. The CDR3 length is 17 residues. After removal of 5 bases from V and 0 bases from J, the junction contained 12 bases not matched to a gene. Germline lookup yields CDR1 MNHGY and CDR2 SAAAGT. CDR3 region: CASSGPRDSIMNTEAFF. The CDR3 coding sequence is TGTGCCAGCAGTGGTCCCCGGGACAGCATTATGAACACTGAAGCTTTCTTT.

This clone was observed many times. The V and J genes are TRBV9 and TRBJ1-2; weak D call: TRBD1 (5 bases). CDR3 size: 16 residues. V was pared by 0 bases and J by 1 base, with 13 bases between. Per the germline V gene, CDR1 is SGDLS and CDR2 is YYNGEE. CDR3 in DNA: TGTGCCAGCAGCGTAGCTGGGGCTACCAGTAACTATGGCTACACCTTC. This translates into CASSVAGATSNYGYTF.

The rearrangement links TRBV15 to TRBJ2-7; 13 positions agree with TRBD2. Germline CDR1 reads LNHNV; CDR2 reads YYDKDF (reference sequence). The length of the CDR3 is 15 residues. Trimming at V came to 3 bases and at J to 3 bases, leaving 2 bases not matched to a gene. CDR3 in DNA: TGTGCCACCAGCAGGGGACTAGCGGGATACTACGAGCAGTACTTC. As protein: CATSRGLAGYYEQYF. The full variable domain, completed using reference TRBV15 and TRBJ2-7, is DAMVIQNPRYQVTQFGKPVTLSCSQTLNHNVMYWYQQKSSQAPKLLFHYYDKDFNNEADTPDNFQSRRPNTSFCFLDIRSPGLGDTAMYLCATSRGLAGYYEQYFGPGTRLTVT.